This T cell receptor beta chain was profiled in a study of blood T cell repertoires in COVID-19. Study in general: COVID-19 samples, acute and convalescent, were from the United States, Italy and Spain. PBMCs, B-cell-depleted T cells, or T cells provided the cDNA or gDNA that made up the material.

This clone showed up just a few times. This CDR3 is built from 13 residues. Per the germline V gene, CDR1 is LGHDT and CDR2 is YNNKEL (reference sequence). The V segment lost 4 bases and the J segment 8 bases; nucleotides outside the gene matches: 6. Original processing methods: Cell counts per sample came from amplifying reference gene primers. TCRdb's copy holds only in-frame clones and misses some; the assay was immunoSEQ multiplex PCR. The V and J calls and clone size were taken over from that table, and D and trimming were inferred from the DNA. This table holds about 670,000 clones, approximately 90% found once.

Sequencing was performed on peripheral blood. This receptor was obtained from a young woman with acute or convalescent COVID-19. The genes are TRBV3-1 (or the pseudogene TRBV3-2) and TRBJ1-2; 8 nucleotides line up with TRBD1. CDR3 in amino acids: CASSRAGGDGYTF. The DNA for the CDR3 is TGTGCCAGCAGCCGAGCAGGGGGCGACGGCTACACCTTC.